This T cell receptor beta chain derives from a study of cytomegalovirus exposure and HLA in healthy donors. Study findings and constraints: It was 150 to 200 TCR beta chains that were listed as cytomegalovirus-associated. Testing in vitro showed a few CMV-associated chains specific for CMV antigens. Most TCR sequences proved rare, with some public TCRs found in many donors.

The CDR3 runs to 12 residues. CDR1 and CDR2 from the germline V gene are MGHDK and SYGVNS. The V and J ends lost 6 bases and 8 bases, in that order; junction bases with no gene match: 5. In regard to this clone: Its specificity is unknown.

Using immunoSEQ multiplex PCR, the repertoire was profiled, and TCRdb retains in-frame clones only, with some absent. In the table there are more than 45,000 clones, 89% of which are singletons. This chain links TRBV25-1 with TRBJ1-1, with TRBD1 identical over 8 bases. This TCR derives from a woman younger than 30 in good health and CMV-seronegative. The sequencing sample was made of PBMCs. The CDR3 bases are TGTGCCAGCAGCGCGGACAGGGCCGAAGCTTTCTTT. This sequence encodes CASSADRAEAFF.